Below are 29 T cell receptor beta chains sequenced from a single sample in a study of T cell responses to AZD1222 COVID-19 vaccine. The assay was immunoSEQ multiplex PCR, and TCRdb's table has in-frame clones only and misses some. This table has 120,000 or so clones, 92% appearing once. Sequenced here: peripheral blood, sampled on day 0 of AZD1222 vaccination. These receptors all stem from an adult in good health.

The chain uses TRBV2 and TRBJ1-5; 9 bases are a match to TRBD1. The CDR3 is 16 amino acids. V gave up 4 bases and J gave up 2 bases; unmatched junction bases: 6. The germline V gene encodes CDR1 SNHLY and CDR2 FYNNEI. The CDR3 region is CASSAGTGMGNQPQHF. DNA of the CDR3: TGTGCCAGCAGTGCCGGGACAGGGATGGGCAATCAGCCCCAGCATTTT.

CDR3 sequence (DNA): TGTGCCAGCTCACCAAGTGGGTTAAGCGGGGGGCTCAATGAGCAGTTCTTC. Translating gives CASSPSGLSGGLNEQFF. The V and J genes are TRBV18 and TRBJ2-1; 9 bases are a match to TRBD2. The germline V gene encodes CDR1 KGHSH and CDR2 LQKENI. V was clipped by 2 bases and J by 6 bases; unmatched bases: 11. CDR3 size: 17 residues.

The chain links TRBV19 to TRBJ2-7; D is unresolved. V was cut by 2 bases and J by 5 bases, with 19 bases left in between. Germline V gene lookup returns CDR1 LNHDA and CDR2 SQIVND (reference sequence). This CDR3 has 16 amino acids. The CDR3 sequence is CASSIWRGGSIHEQYF. The CDR3 DNA reads as TGTGCCAGTAGTATATGGAGAGGTGGATCTATCCACGAGCAGTACTTC.

This clone came up once. V usage is TRBV6-5 and J usage is TRBJ1-2, with 12 bases that match TRBD1. V gave up 8 bases and J gave up 6 bases; unmatched junction bases: 10. The CDR3 is made up of 15 amino acids. CDR1 MNHEY and CDR2 SVGAGI come from the germline V gene. CDR3 region: CASEAWDRGRNGYTF. In DNA, the CDR3 is TGTGCCAGCGAAGCGTGGGACAGGGGGCGAAATGGCTACACCTTC.

This clone occurred once. The rearrangement links TRBV5-1 to TRBJ2-4; 7 bases line up with TRBD1. This CDR3 comprises 18 residues. Trimming removed 2 bases from V and 0 bases from J; junction bases left unmatched: 11. The germline CDR1 and CDR2 sequences are SGHRS and YFSETQ. In nucleotides, the CDR3 is TGCGCCAGCAGCTTAGGCCGGGACAGTCAACTAGCCAAAAACATTCAGTACTTC. As protein: CASSLGRDSQLAKNIQYF.

The chain is built from TRBV29-1 and TRBJ1-2, with D perhaps matching TRBD1 (5 bases). Per germline, CDR1 SQVTM and CDR2 ANQGSEA. V was clipped by 6 bases and J by 3 bases, with 17 bases between them. The CDR3 totals 14 residues. The CDR3 coding sequence is TGCAGCGTGACGGGGCTAAACAGCGACTATGGCTACACCTTC. It codes for CSVTGLNSDYGYTF.

V and J are TRBV10-2 and TRBJ1-1; the match to TRBD1 covers 9 bases. This CDR3 has 14 amino acids. The germline gives CDR1 WSHSY, CDR2 SAAADI. Trimming cost V 8 bases and J 8 bases; bases outside gene matches: 12. CDR3 sequence reads: CASGSSTGGREAFF. The CDR3, as DNA: TGCGCCAGCGGCTCTTCTACAGGGGGCCGCGAAGCTTTCTTT.

The chain employs TRBV12-3 or TRBV12-4 and TRBJ2-7, with a tentative D call TRBD1 (5 bases). There are 11 residues in the CDR3. V lost 8 bases and J lost 3, with 8 bases in between. CDR3 coding DNA: TGTGCCAGCGCAGGGCTCTACGAGCAGTACTTC. Its protein is CASAGLYEQYF.

The chain employs TRBV5-6 and TRBJ2-1; a possible D gene is TRBD1 (5 bases). The CDR3 runs to 15 residues. Looked up from germline, CDR1 is SGHDT and CDR2 is YYEEEE. Deletions cut 1 base from V and 0 bases from J, with 8 bases between. CDR3 in amino acids: CASSLRGSSYNEQFF. For the CDR3, the DNA is TGTGCCAGCAGCTTGAGGGGAAGCTCCTACAATGAGCAGTTCTTC.

V usage is TRBV27 and J usage is TRBJ2-7, with 9 bases matching TRBD1. Germline loops: CDR1 MNHEY, CDR2 SMNVEV (reference sequence). The ends lost 0 bases at V and 4 bases at J; junction bases unmatched: 4. This CDR3 is 15 amino acids long. CDR3 nucleotide sequence: TGTGCCAGCAGTTTATCGGGACAGGGTATTTACGAGCAGTACTTC. As protein: CASSLSGQGIYEQYF.

The V call is TRBV12-3 or TRBV12-4, the J call TRBJ1-2; no definite D call. Trimming took 5 bases from V and 8 from J, leaving 12 bases between them. This CDR3 has 12 residues. The CDR3 spells CASSMAVSGYTF. CDR3 nucleotide sequence: TGTGCCAGCAGTATGGCCGTCTCCGGCTACACCTTC.

The chain employs TRBV28 and TRBJ1-6, with D uncertain. CDR3 length equals 13 residues. Germline CDR1 is MDHEN and CDR2 is SYDVKM. Deletions cut 6 bases from V and 9 bases from J, with 12 bases between. CDR3 sequence reads: CASSPVGVSPLHF. The CDR3 nucleotides read TGTGCCAGCAGCCCGGTCGGCGTTTCACCCCTCCACTTT. Using reference TRBV28 and TRBJ1-6 for the parts outside the CDR3, the full variable domain is DVKVTQSSRYLVKRTGEKVFLECVQDMDHENMFWYRQDPGLGLRLIYFSYDVKMKEKGDIPEGYSVSREKKERFSLILESASTNQTSMYLCASSPVGVSPLHFGNGTRLTVT.

The gene calls are TRBV30 and TRBJ1-1, with 7 bases matching TRBD1. The germline V gene has CDR1 GTSNPN and CDR2 SVGIG (reference sequence). Trimming at V came to 2 bases and at J to 4 bases, leaving 7 bases not matched to a gene. This CDR3 spans 14 amino acids. This CDR3 reads CAWSPFTGATEAFF. CDR3 DNA sequence: TGTGCCTGGAGTCCATTCACAGGGGCCACTGAAGCTTTCTTT.

This chain connects TRBV18 to TRBJ1-1, with D possibly being TRBD1 (5 bases). Per the germline V gene, CDR1 is KGHSH and CDR2 is LQKENI. This CDR3 comprises 15 residues. V lost 3 bases to trimming and J lost 1 base, with 12 bases between them. The CDR3: CASSPPGRQNTEAFF. Here the CDR3 DNA reads TGTGCCAGCTCACCGCCGGGACGGCAGAACACTGAAGCTTTCTTT.

This chain connects TRBV5-6 to TRBJ1-3; D gene ambiguous. CDR3 length: 16 residues. The V gene's germline CDR1 is SGHDT and CDR2 YYEEEE. V was clipped by 4 bases and J by 0 bases, with 14 bases between them. DNA of the CDR3: TGTGCCAGCAGCCCCTACGAAGGAGGCTCTGGAAACACCATATATTTT. Its protein is CASSPYEGGSGNTIYF.

The chain combines TRBV11-3 with TRBJ2-7; TRBD2 is a possible D gene (6 bases). This CDR3 is 16 amino acids long. Trimming removed 4 bases from V and 7 bases from J, with 23 bases in between. Germline lookup yields CDR1 SGHNT and CDR2 YENEEA. DNA of the CDR3: TGTGCCAGCAGCTCTCGGGGACTCCCGACTCTGGGGGAGCAGTACTTC. This translates into CASSSRGLPTLGEQYF.

The chain combines TRBV5-4 with TRBJ2-1; D might be TRBD1 (5 bases). V was trimmed by 4 bases and J by 1 base, leaving 12 bases between them. The CDR3 loop spans 15 amino acids. Germline-derived CDR1 and CDR2 are SGHNT and YYREEE (reference sequence). This chain's CDR3 is CASSVGAESYNEQFF. In DNA form, the CDR3 reads TGTGCCAGCAGCGTAGGGGCCGAATCCTACAATGAGCAGTTCTTC.

The genes are TRBV9 and TRBJ1-6, with TRBD1 identical over 12 bases. The trim removed 0 bases at V and 10 bases at J, leaving 5 bases unmatched. In germline, CDR1 is SGDLS, CDR2 YYNGEE. This CDR3 has 16 amino acids. The CDR3 protein is CASSVGGQGARSPLHF. CDR3 in DNA: TGTGCCAGCAGCGTAGGGGGACAGGGGGCGCGGTCACCCCTCCACTTT.

The CDR3 DNA is TGTGCCAGCAGTCCGACTACCAATGAGCAGTTCTTC. Translating it yields CASSPTTNEQFF. The rearrangement links TRBV7-9 to TRBJ2-1; weak D call: TRBD2 (5 bases). Germline V gene sequence: CDR1 SEHNR, CDR2 FQNEAQ (reference sequence). The CDR3 contains 12 residues. Trimming shortened V by 6 bases and J by 6 bases, and 9 bases separated the two germline ends.

V is TRBV5-6 and J is TRBJ1-4; D remains ambiguous. This CDR3 contains 14 residues. Per the germline V gene, CDR1 is SGHDT and CDR2 is YYEEEE. V lost 1 base, J lost 8 bases, and 12 bases lay in between. In nucleotides, the CDR3 is TGTGCCAGCAGCTTGCGGAATAGGTGGGAAAAACTGTTTTTT. Encoded protein: CASSLRNRWEKLFF.

The genes are TRBV4-1 and TRBJ1-1, with D tentatively TRBD1 (5 bases). Germline V lookup: CDR1 MGHRA, CDR2 YSYEKL. The CDR3 extends over 15 amino acids. V dropped 8 bases and J dropped 4 bases, with 20 bases sitting between them. The CDR3 loop reads CASRNLGTGGTEAFF. The CDR3, as DNA: TGCGCCAGCCGGAACCTGGGGACTGGCGGCACTGAAGCTTTCTTT.

V and J are TRBV9 and TRBJ2-3; D is perhaps TRBD1 or TRBD2 (7 bases each). With 4 bases removed from V and 0 bases from J, the gap between germline ends came to 18 bases. This CDR3 contains 17 residues. CDR1 is SGDLS, CDR2 YYNGEE, per germline. The CDR3 here is CASSTPGGGASTDTQYF. For the CDR3, the DNA is TGTGCCAGCAGCACTCCAGGGGGGGGTGCTAGCACAGATACGCAGTATTTT.

The chain combines TRBV28 with TRBJ2-2; 14 bases are shared with TRBD2. Trimming took 6 bases from V and 7 from J; bases not matched to a gene: 7. The CDR3 spans 16 residues. From germline, CDR1 is MDHEN and CDR2 SYDVKM. The CDR3 spells CASRMTSGGAGGELFF. The CDR3, as DNA: TGTGCCAGCAGGATGACTAGCGGGGGGGCCGGCGGGGAGCTGTTTTTT.

J is TRBJ1-5 and V is TRBV6-5, with TRBD1 matching 9 bases. Germline-derived CDR1 and CDR2 are MNHEY and SVGAGI. The CDR3 has 13 amino acids. V lost 6 bases, J lost 6 bases, and 3 bases stayed unmatched. CDR3 DNA: TGTGCCAGCAGCAGACAGGGGGTTCAGCCCCAGCATTTT. It yields the protein CASSRQGVQPQHF.

V is TRBV6-2 or TRBV6-3 and J is TRBJ1-5; weak D call: TRBD1 (5 bases). The CDR3 sequence is 17 residues long. Germline lookup yields CDR1 MNHEY and CDR2 SVGEGT. Trimming removed 2 bases from V and 6 bases from J, with 20 bases in between. The CDR3 region has the DNA TGTGCCAGCAGTTACCGACACCCTGAAGGGGCAGGTCAGCCCCAGCATTTT. This codes for CASSYRHPEGAGQPQHF.

The J gene is TRBJ1-4, the V gene TRBV28; D is ambiguous. Germline-derived CDR1 and CDR2 are MDHEN and SYDVKM. Trimming took off 2 bases at V and 0 bases at J, with 7 bases between the two ends. This CDR3 region has 15 residues. In nucleotides, the CDR3 is TGTGCCAGCAGTTTAAGTGGGTCAACTAATGAAAAACTGTTTTTT. Protein product: CASSLSGSTNEKLFF.

V is TRBV9 and J is TRBJ1-1; no clear D. This CDR3 contains 12 residues. The V gene lost 0 bases and the J gene lost 4 bases, with 4 bases spanning the gap. Germline values: CDR1 SGDLS, CDR2 YYNGEE. The CDR3 sequence is CASSVGVTEAFF. CDR3 DNA sequence: TGTGCCAGCAGCGTAGGGGTCACTGAAGCTTTCTTT.

The rearrangement joins TRBV19 to TRBJ1-2; D possibly corresponds to TRBD1 (5 bases). Trimming removed 1 base at V and 8 bases at J, with 11 bases between. This CDR3 comprises 13 residues. Germline-derived CDR1 and CDR2 are LNHDA and SQIVND (reference sequence). The CDR3 loop is CASSIGDPGGYTF. CDR3 DNA sequence: TGTGCCAGTAGTATAGGGGACCCTGGCGGCTACACCTTC.

The gene calls are TRBV28 and TRBJ1-5; D gene uncertain. V was cut by 1 base and J by 5 bases, with 3 bases left in between. The CDR3 is 12 amino acids. Germline assignment: CDR1 MDHEN and CDR2 SYDVKM. The CDR3, as DNA: TGTGCCAGCAGTTTATTATATCAGCCCCAGCATTTT. This translates into CASSLLYQPQHF.